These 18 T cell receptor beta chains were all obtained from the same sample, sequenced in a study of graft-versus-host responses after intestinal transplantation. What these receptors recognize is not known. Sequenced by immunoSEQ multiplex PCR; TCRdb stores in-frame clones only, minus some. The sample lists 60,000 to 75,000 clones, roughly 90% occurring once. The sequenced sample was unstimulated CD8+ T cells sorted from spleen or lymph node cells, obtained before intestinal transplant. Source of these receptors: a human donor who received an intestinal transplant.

The CDR3 bases are TGTGCCAGCACCAGACTAGCGGGGGGCGTAGATACGCAGTATTTT. Protein product: CASTRLAGGVDTQYF. This sequence joins TRBV6-1 and TRBJ2-3, with 13 bases lining up with TRBD2. CDR3 length equals 15 residues. V shed 7 bases and J 5 bases; nucleotides not matched to a gene: 6. Germline CDR1 is MNHNS and CDR2 is SASEGT.

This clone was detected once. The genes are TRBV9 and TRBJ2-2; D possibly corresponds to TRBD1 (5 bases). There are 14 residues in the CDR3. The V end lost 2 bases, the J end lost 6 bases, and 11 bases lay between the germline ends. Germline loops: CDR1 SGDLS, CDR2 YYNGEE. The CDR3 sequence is CASSVPQGAGELFF. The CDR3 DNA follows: TGTGCCAGCAGCGTCCCACAAGGGGCCGGGGAGCTGTTTTTT.

The CDR3 is CASSIRRDRLDTGELFF. The CDR3 DNA reads as TGTGCCAGCAGCATCCGCCGGGACAGGCTAGACACCGGGGAGCTGTTTTTT. V is TRBV28 and J is TRBJ2-2, with 8 bases fitting TRBD1. The CDR3 has 17 residues. The ends lost 6 bases at V and 3 bases at J; junction bases unmatched: 12. Germline V lookup: CDR1 MDHEN, CDR2 SYDVKM.

In DNA form, the CDR3 reads TGTGCCAGCAGACGGACAGGGGGCCTTTTTAACACCGGGGAGCTGTTTTTT. Amino acids: CASRRTGGLFNTGELFF. The genes are TRBV27 and TRBJ2-2; 11 nucleotides agree with TRBD1. The germline V gene encodes CDR1 MNHEY and CDR2 SMNVEV (reference sequence). The length of the CDR3 is 17 residues. Trimming at V came to 6 bases and at J to 2 bases, leaving 8 bases not matched to a gene.

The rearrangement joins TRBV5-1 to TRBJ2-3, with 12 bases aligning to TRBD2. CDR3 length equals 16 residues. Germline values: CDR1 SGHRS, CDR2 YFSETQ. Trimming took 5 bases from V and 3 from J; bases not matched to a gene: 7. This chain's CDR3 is CASRRTSGKMTDTQYF. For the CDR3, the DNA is TGCGCCAGCAGACGGACTAGCGGGAAGATGACAGATACGCAGTATTTT.

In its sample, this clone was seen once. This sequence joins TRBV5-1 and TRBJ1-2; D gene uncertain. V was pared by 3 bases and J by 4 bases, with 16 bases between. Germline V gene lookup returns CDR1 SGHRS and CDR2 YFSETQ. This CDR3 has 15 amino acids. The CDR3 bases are TGCGCCAGCAGCTCTTTGGGCCAACCGATCTATGGCTACACCTTC. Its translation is CASSSLGQPIYGYTF.

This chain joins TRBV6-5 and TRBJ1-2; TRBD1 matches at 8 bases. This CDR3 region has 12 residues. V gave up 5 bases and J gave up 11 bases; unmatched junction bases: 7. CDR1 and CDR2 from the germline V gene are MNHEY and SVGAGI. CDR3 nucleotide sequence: TGTGCCAGCAGTCAGGACAGGGAGAGTTACACCTTC. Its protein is CASSQDRESYTF.

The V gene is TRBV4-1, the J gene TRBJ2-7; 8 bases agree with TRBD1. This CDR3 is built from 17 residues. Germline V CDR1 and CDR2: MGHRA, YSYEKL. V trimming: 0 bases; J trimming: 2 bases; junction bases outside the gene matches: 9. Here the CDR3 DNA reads TGCGCCAGCAGCCAAGAATTGGTACGGGACAGGACCTACGAGCAGTACTTC. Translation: CASSQELVRDRTYEQYF.

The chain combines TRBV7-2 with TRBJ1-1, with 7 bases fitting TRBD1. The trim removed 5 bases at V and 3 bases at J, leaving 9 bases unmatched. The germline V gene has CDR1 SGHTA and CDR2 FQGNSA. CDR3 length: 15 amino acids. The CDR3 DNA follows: TGTGCCAGCAGCGTACAGGGGATCGGTTACACTGAAGCTTTCTTT. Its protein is CASSVQGIGYTEAFF.

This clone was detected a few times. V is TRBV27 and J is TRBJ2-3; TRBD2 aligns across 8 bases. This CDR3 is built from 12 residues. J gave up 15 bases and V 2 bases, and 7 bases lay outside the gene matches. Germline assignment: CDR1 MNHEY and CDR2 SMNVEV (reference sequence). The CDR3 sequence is CASSLSGGYNYF. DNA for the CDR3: TGTGCCAGCAGTTTAAGCGGGGGCTACAACTATTTT.

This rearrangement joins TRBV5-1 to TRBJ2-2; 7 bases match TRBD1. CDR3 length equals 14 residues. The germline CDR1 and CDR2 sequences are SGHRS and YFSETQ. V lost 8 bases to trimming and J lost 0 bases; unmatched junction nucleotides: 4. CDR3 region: CASVGQTNTGELFF. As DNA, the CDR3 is TGCGCCAGTGTGGGACAGACGAACACCGGGGAGCTGTTTTTT.

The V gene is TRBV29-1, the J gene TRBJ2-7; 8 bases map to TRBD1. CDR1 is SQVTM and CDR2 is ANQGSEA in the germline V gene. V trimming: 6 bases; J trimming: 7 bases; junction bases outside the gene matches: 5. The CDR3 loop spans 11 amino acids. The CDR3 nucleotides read TGCAGCGTCCCAGGGGGCGCGGAGCAGTACTTC. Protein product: CSVPGGAEQYF.

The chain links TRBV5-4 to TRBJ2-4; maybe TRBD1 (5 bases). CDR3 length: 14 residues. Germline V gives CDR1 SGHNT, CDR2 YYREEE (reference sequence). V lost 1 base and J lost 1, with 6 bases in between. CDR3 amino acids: CASSLNRAKNIQYF. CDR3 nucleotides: TGTGCCAGCAGCTTGAACAGGGCCAAAAACATTCAGTACTTC.

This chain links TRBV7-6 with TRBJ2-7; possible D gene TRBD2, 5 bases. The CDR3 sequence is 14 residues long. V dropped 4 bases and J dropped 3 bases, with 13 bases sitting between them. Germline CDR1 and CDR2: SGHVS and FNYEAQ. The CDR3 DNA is TGTGCCAGCAGCTCGCCAGAAGAGGGCTACGAGCAGTACTTC. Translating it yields CASSSPEEGYEQYF.

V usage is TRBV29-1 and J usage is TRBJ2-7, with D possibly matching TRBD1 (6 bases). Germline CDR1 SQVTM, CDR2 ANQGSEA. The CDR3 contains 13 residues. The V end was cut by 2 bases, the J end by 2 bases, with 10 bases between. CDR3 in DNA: TGCAGCGTTGAACTGAGGGGGACCTACGAGCAGTACTTC. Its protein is CSVELRGTYEQYF.

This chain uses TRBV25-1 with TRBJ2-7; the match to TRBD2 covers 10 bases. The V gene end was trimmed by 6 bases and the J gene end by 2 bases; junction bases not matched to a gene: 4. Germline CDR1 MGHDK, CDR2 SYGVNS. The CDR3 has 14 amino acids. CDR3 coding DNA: TGTGCCAGCAGCCCGGGACTAGCGACCTACGAGCAGTACTTC. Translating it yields CASSPGLATYEQYF.

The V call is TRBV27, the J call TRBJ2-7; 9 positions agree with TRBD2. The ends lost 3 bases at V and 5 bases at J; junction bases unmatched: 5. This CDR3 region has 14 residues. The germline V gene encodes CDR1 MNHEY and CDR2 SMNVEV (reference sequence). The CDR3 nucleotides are TGTGCCAGCAGTTTCCTAGCGGGGTTAAACGAGCAGTACTTC. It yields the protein CASSFLAGLNEQYF.

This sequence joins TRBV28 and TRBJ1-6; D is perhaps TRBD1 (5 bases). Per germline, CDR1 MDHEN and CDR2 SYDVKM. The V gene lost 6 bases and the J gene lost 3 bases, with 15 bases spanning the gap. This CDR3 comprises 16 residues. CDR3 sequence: CASSPPTVYYNSPLHF. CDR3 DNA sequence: TGTGCCAGCAGCCCCCCGACAGTTTACTATAATTCACCCCTCCACTTT.